This note documents a single T cell receptor beta chain sequence. Authors' methods: Amplification with reference gene primers provided the estimates of nucleated cell counts. Repertoires were generated with immunoSEQ multiplex PCR, while TCRdb's copy carries only in-frame clones and drops some. V, J and clone size derive from that table, while D and trimming were established from the DNA sequence. The table has 100,000 to 150,000 clones, more than 70% seen once. This sample stems from a study of blood T cell repertoires in COVID-19. Study overall: There were acute and convalescent COVID-19 samples, and they came from the United States, Italy and Spain. PBMCs, B-cell-depleted T cells, or T cells provided the cDNA or gDNA that made up the material.

Per germline, CDR1 SGHNT and CDR2 YENEEA. CDR3 length: 16 residues. V was clipped by 4 bases and J by 5 bases; unmatched bases: 9. This TCR was sampled from a man aged 55 to 70 with acute or convalescent COVID-19. The chain carries TRBV11-3 and TRBJ2-2; TRBD2 matches at 8 bases. Sequencing input: peripheral blood. The CDR3 spells CASSYRTSPNTGELFF. The CDR3, as DNA: TGTGCCAGCAGCTATCGGACTAGCCCTAATACCGGGGAGCTGTTTTTT.